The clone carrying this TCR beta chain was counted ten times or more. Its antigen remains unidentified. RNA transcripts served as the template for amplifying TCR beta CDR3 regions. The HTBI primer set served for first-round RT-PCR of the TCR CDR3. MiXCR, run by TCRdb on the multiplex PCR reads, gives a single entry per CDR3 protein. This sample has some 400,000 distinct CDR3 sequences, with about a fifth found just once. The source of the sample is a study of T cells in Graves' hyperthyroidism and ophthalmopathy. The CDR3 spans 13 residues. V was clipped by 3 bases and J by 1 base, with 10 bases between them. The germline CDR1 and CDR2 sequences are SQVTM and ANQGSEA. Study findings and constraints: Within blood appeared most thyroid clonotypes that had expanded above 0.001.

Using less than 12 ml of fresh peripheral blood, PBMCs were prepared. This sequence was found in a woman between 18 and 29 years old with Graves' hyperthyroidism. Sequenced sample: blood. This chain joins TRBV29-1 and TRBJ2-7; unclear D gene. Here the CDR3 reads CSVDVPPSYEQYF. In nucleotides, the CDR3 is TGCAGCGTTGATGTTCCGCCGTCCTACGAGCAGTACTTC.